These T cell receptor beta chains were read from a single sample in a study of T-cell reconstitution after alpha-beta-depleted transplantation in children. TCRdb re-called the PCR reads with MiXCR, one entry per CDR3 protein. The sample includes about 290,000 distinct CDR3 sequences, over 9% of them seen just once. The input for sequencing was PBMCs, taken before TCRalphabeta/CD19-depleted stem cell transplant. The receptors stem from a boy in the first two years of life with acute myeloid leukemia, due to receive a stem cell transplant. Each CDR3 is given with its conserved first and last residue. The order of the fields is J gene, D gene, V gene, clone size, CDR3 DNA, CDR3 protein. The D gene is left open where the match is weak. The listing skips clone size in some rows; elsewhere it reads once, few, many or a size class.

>TRBJ2-1|TRBD1|TRBV5-1|many
TGCGCCAGCATGCTACCGGGACAGGGCGAGTTCTTC
CASMLPGQGEFF
>TRBJ2-5|TRBD2|TRBV6-5|many
TGTGCCAGCAGTTACGGGATAGCGGGGGACGCTCAAGAGACCCAGTACTTC
CASSYGIAGDAQETQYF
>TRBJ2-1|-|TRBV29-1|many
TGCAGCGTTCAGGGGGGGCTCGGGGGGGCCGAGAATGAGCAGTTCTTC
CSVQGGLGGAENEQFF
>TRBJ2-1|TRBD2|TRBV12-3/TRBV12-4|-
TGTGCCAGCAGTTTGACTAGCGGGGTGGCCTATGAGCAGTTCTTC
CASSLTSGVAYEQFF
>TRBJ2-3|-|TRBV5-1|many
TGCGCCAGCACCTACCCGGGGGCAGATACGCAGTATTTT
CASTYPGADTQYF
>TRBJ1-5|TRBD1|TRBV20-1|-
TGCAGTGCTGTTATGGGACAGCTCAATCAGCCCCAGCATTTT
CSAVMGQLNQPQHF
>TRBJ1-3|TRBD1|TRBV3-1|few
TGTGCCAGCAGCCAATCGGGACAGTTCTCTGGAAACACCATATATTTT
CASSQSGQFSGNTIYF
>TRBJ2-7|-|TRBV20-1|few
TGCAGTGCGAAACACAGTGGGTACGAGCAGTACTTC
CSAKHSGYEQYF
>TRBJ2-2|-|TRBV20-1|many
TGCAGTGCTCCCTCCAGGAACACCGGGGAGCTGTTTTTT
CSAPSRNTGELFF
>TRBJ1-5|-|TRBV12-3/TRBV12-4|many
TGTGCCAGCAGTCGATGGGACTCCCTCGTTGGGGTAACTCAGCCCCAGCATTTT
CASSRWDSLVGVTQPQHF
>TRBJ2-1|TRBD2|TRBV14|-
TGTGCCAGCAGCCCGACTAGCGGGTGGTACAATGAGCAGTTCTTC
CASSPTSGWYNEQFF
>TRBJ1-1|-|TRBV28|-
TGTGCCAGCAGTTTCCCCGCCATGAACACTGAAGCTTTCTTT
CASSFPAMNTEAFF
>TRBJ1-2|-|TRBV15|few
TGTGCCACCAGCAGAGACGTGGGGCGGGGCTACACCTTC
CATSRDVGRGYTF
>TRBJ2-3|-|TRBV11-2|many
TGTGCCAGCAGCGTTGGACAGGGAGGGGCCGGATACACAGATACGCAGTATTTT
CASSVGQGGAGYTDTQYF
>TRBJ2-7|-|TRBV20-1|many
TGCAGTGCCAAGACAGCGCACTCCTACGAGCAGTACTTC
CSAKTAHSYEQYF
>TRBJ1-2|-|TRBV29-1|few
TGCAGCGTTAACAGGGACTATGGCTACACCTTC
CSVNRDYGYTF
>TRBJ1-5|TRBD1|TRBV28|many
TGTGCCAGCAGTCCTGTCTCCGGGACAGCTAGCAATCAGCCCCAGCATTTT
CASSPVSGTASNQPQHF
>TRBJ2-1|-|TRBV7-3|many
TGTGCCAGCAGCTTAACCCATACGGTCTCCTACAATGAGCAGTTCTTC
CASSLTHTVSYNEQFF